This T cell receptor beta chain was captured by sequencing in a study of identifying expanded T cells in peripheral blood (dated by TCRdb to about 2019). Looking at the study overall: Technical replicates were generated by sequencing separate aliquots of the same genomic DNA pool, with four replicates compared pairwise. Paper-wide results and their limitations: It was expected by the authors that biological variance in healthy repertoires might increase further over much longer intervals, such as months to years. The binomial model flagged approximately 1.2 differentially abundant clones between technical replicates, compared with about 16.4 over approximately 2 weeks and 19 over around four weeks. Across all healthy donors, variance in clone template counts between approximately 2-week samples was found to increase significantly with total template count. Both the number of clones called differentially abundant and the false-positive rate were significantly reduced by the beta-binomial model across all healthy-donor time intervals.

Trimming leaves V shorter by 3 bases and J shorter by 7 bases, with the junction holding 13 bases beyond the gene matches. Its CDR3 holds 17 amino acids, cysteine through phenylalanine. The read is trimmed to its CDR3 DNA, 51 bases read in frame from base 1. For CDR1 and CDR2, the germline V gene (reference sequence) lists MNHEY and SMNVEV. Notes on this clone: Its antigen remains undetermined. No qualities accompany the bases; no much larger clone lies one base away.

TCRbeta CDR3 regions were profiled by bias-controlled multiplex PCR amplification of genomic DNA with the immunoSEQ Assay. Under the source paper's analysis protocol: To quantify the absolute abundance of each unique TCRbeta CDR3 region, the sequences were collapsed and filtered. Differential abundance was tested with a binomial (Fisher-equivalent) model and with a beta-binomial model adding time-dependent variance fitted from healthy donors. Clones with fewer than 5 combined templates were removed, and a clone was called differentially abundant if the clone's Benjamini-Hochberg FDR was below 0.01. Using the form v = (b*log(k)+a)^2, the beta-binomial variance was modeled as a function of the total template count across the two samples. Drawn from immuneACCESS, this table holds only the in-frame rearrangements with V and J called that TCRdb kept. Clones are partly lost; checked studies trace under half to an unresolved V gene and leave the rest unexplained. The V and J calls and clone size come from that table; D and trimming were worked out from the DNA. Within this sample are 95,000 to 100,000 clones, with around nine tenths of them counted one time only. In total, the top ten clones hold approximately 18% of the sample.

During the collection period, no infections or other immune events were recorded for the healthy donors. Time-dependent variance in a beta-binomial model of T-cell clone differential abundance was calibrated using healthy-donor blood repertoires as a training cohort. The training cohort comprised roughly ten healthy donors, 3 female and 7 male. Donor ages ranged from about 29 to 70 years, with an average of roughly 46 years. Whole blood from each healthy donor was obtained from a commercial supplier and was collected at three time points around 2 weeks apart. For immunosequencing, genomic DNA was extracted from unsorted whole blood.

The source material was blood. The clonotype was recovered from a person aged 18-69 years in good health. The rearrangement joined TRBV27 to TRBJ2-1, with 9 junctional bases fitting TRBD1. The CDR3 loop reads CASSLFWGGQGLNEQFF. The nucleotide sequence reads TGTGCCAGCAGTTTGTTTTGGGGGGGACAGGGTTTGAATGAGCAGTTCTTC.